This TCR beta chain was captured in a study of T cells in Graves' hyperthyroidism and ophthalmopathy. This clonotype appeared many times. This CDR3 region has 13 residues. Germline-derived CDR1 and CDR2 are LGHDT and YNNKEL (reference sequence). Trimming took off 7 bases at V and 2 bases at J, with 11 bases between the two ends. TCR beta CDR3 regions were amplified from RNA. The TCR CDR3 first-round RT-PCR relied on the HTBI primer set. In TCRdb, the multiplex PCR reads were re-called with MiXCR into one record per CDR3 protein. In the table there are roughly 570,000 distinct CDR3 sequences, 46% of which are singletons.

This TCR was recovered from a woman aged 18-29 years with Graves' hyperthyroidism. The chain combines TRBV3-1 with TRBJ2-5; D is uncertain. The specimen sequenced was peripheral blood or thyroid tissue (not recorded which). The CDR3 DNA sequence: TGTGCCAGCACGGAAGCATCTCAAGAGACCCAGTACTTC. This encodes CASTEASQETQYF.